The present T cell receptor (beta chain) was sequenced within a study of CD8 T cells in Susac syndrome. Germline CDR1 is SGHRS and CDR2 is YFSETQ. The V gene lost 2 bases and the J gene lost 0 bases, with 8 bases spanning the gap. The CDR3 spans 14 residues. Roughly 0.45 to 1 ug RNA was reverse transcribed with random hexamers. TCRdb passed the immunoSEQ multiplex PCR reads through MiXCR, listing each CDR3 protein once. In the table there are roughly 200,000 distinct CDR3 sequences, 85% to 95% of which are singletons. The source of this sequence is a human donor with Susac syndrome. The chain links TRBV5-1 to TRBJ1-1, with no clear D. Material for sequencing was CD4+ T cells from PBMCs. The CDR3 DNA reads as TGCGCCAGCAGCTTAGAGTATCTGAACACTGAAGCTTTCTTT. This translates into CASSLEYLNTEAFF.